This T cell receptor beta chain was recovered during a study of identical twins. TCRdb re-called the 5' RACE reads with MiXCR, one entry per CDR3 protein. The data show hundreds of thousands of distinct CDR3 sequences, roughly 20% seen once. Germline V gene data show CDR1 as SGHAT and CDR2 as FQNNGV. There are 15 residues in the CDR3. Trimming shortened V by 5 bases and J by 6 bases, and 18 bases separated the two germline ends. The same data also went into a second study, on T cells expressing NK-cell markers. That source reports: The study found these clonotypes also leading the CD3+CD56-NKG2C+ fraction in four donors.

This receptor was identified in a woman between 18 and 29 years old in good health. Sequenced: PBMCs. The chain employs TRBV11-2 and TRBJ2-3; TRBD2 is a possible D gene (5 bases). The CDR3 sequence is CASSPARTPRDTQYF. CDR3 nucleotides: TGTGCCAGCAGCCCGGCAAGGACTCCGCGCGATACGCAGTATTTT.